This T cell receptor beta chain was recovered during a study of Tregs in tolerant kidney transplant recipients. Study outcomes and limitations: Nucleotide sequences could not be compared across some patients' samples due to primer changes.

For this clone: Its target is not known.

V was trimmed by 8 bases and J by 7 bases, leaving 8 bases between them. The CDR3 consists of 11 residues. Germline V gives CDR1 LNHDA, CDR2 SQIVND (reference sequence). Clones were sequenced by immunoSEQ multiplex PCR, and TCRdb holds only the in-frame ones, with some missing. The sample gives more than 60,000 clones, approximately 85% of which show up once; under 2.5% is in the top ten. CD4+CD25+CD127- Tregs, CD4+CD25- non-Tregs, CD4 and CD8 cells were sorted. This chain joins TRBV19 and TRBJ2-2, with D tentatively TRBD1 (6 bases). The sequence came from a human donor who received a combined kidney and bone marrow transplant. This specimen consisted of Tregs from blood, obtained before the transplant. CDR3 DNA sequence: TGTGCCAGTCAGGGGAGCGGGGAGCTGTTTTTT. It yields the protein CASQGSGELFF.